Listed below are T cell receptor beta chains from one sample, sequenced in a study of blood T cell repertoires in COVID-19. Here immunoSEQ multiplex PCR was the method, and the copy in TCRdb shows in-frame clones only, minus some. In the table there are tens of thousands of clones, about 86% of which are singletons. Sequenced input: peripheral blood. Every receptor here comes from a woman in her seventies with active COVID-19. The CDR3 runs from the conserved cysteine through the conserved F or W. D genes are given only for firm matches. Size is stated for part of the rows, as once, few or many counts, or as a class when the clone is expanded.

v_gene	abundance	j_gene	d_gene	CDR3aa	CDR3nt
TRBV4-3	once	TRBJ2-1	TRBD2	CASSQLHGGSYNEQFF	TGCGCCAGCAGCCAACTACACGGGGGGTCCTACAATGAGCAGTTCTTC
TRBV27	.	TRBJ2-3	TRBD2	CASSIAGGPGEDTQYF	TGTGCCAGCAGTATCGCGGGGGGCCCCGGGGAAGATACGCAGTATTTT
TRBV4-2	.	TRBJ2-3	TRBD1	CASSQTGGYFSSTDTQYF	TGTGCCAGCAGCCAAACAGGGGGATATTTCTCTAGCACAGATACGCAGTATTTT
TRBV5-1	medium-sized	TRBJ1-3	.	CASSLSGTGNTIYF	TGCGCCAGCAGCTTGTCAGGGACTGGAAACACCATATATTTT
TRBV10-2	once	TRBJ1-1	TRBD1	CASSESQGAETEAFF	TGCGCCAGCAGTGAGTCACAGGGGGCTGAGACTGAAGCTTTCTTT
TRBV6-6	.	TRBJ1-1	TRBD1	CASRPGGSNTEAFF	TGTGCCAGCAGACCAGGGGGCTCGAACACTGAAGCTTTCTTT
TRBV4-1	.	TRBJ2-1	TRBD1	CASSLGTDKQFF	TGCGCCAGCAGCCTAGGGACAGATAAGCAGTTCTTC
TRBV5-4	.	TRBJ1-5	.	CASSLEGTDQPQHF	TGTGCCAGCAGCTTAGAGGGCACGGATCAGCCCCAGCATTTT
TRBV2	.	TRBJ1-5	TRBD1	CASGTGQYSNQPQHF	TGTGCCAGCGGGACAGGCCAATATAGCAATCAGCCCCAGCATTTT
TRBV5-1	.	TRBJ2-5	.	CASSSKREETQYF	TGCGCCAGCAGCTCCAAGCGGGAAGAGACCCAGTACTTC
TRBV6-5	.	TRBJ2-7	.	CASSNPSRDYEQYF	TGTGCCAGCAGTAACCCTAGCAGAGACTACGAGCAGTACTTC
TRBV12-3/TRBV12-4	once	TRBJ1-5	.	CASSFAGGLPHF	TGTGCCAGCAGTTTCGCGGGGGGACTACCGCATTTT
TRBV10-3	.	TRBJ1-6	TRBD1	CAIRGTGHSPLHF	TGTGCCATCAGAGGGACAGGGCATTCACCCCTCCACTTT
TRBV6-5	.	TRBJ2-5	TRBD1	CASSTGVQETQYF	TGTGCCAGCAGCACAGGGGTACAAGAGACCCAGTACTTC
TRBV28	.	TRBJ2-2	.	CASKVDLNTGELFF	TGTGCCAGCAAGGTCGACTTGAACACCGGGGAGCTGTTTTTT
TRBV2	.	TRBJ1-6	.	CASSGDHDNSPLHF	TGTGCCAGCAGTGGAGATCACGATAATTCACCCCTCCACTTT
TRBV7-8	.	TRBJ1-5	TRBD1	CASSYRGRNQPQHF	TGTGCCAGCAGTTACAGGGGACGCAATCAGCCCCAGCATTTT
TRBV6-6	.	TRBJ1-4	TRBD1	CASSPGGWGEKLFF	TGTGCCAGCAGTCCAGGGGGCTGGGGTGAAAAACTGTTTTTT
TRBV5-1	.	TRBJ1-6	.	CASSLGSVGDLTGSSYNSPLHF	TGCGCCAGCAGCTTGGGGTCGGTCGGCGACCTGACAGGTAGCTCCTATAATTCACCCCTCCACTTT
TRBV11-2	few	TRBJ2-7	.	CASSLEVTGYEQYF	TGTGCCAGCAGCCTAGAAGTAACTGGCTACGAGCAGTACTTC
TRBV5-1	.	TRBJ2-3	.	CASSLGGLTDTQYF	TGCGCCAGCAGCTTGGGAGGGCTCACAGATACGCAGTATTTT
TRBV6-5	.	TRBJ1-5	.	CASPEELGNQPQHF	TGTGCCAGCCCTGAGGAGCTTGGCAATCAGCCCCAGCATTTT
TRBV5-1	.	TRBJ2-2	TRBD1	CASNRDSTNTGELFF	TGCGCCAGCAACCGGGACAGCACGAACACCGGGGAGCTGTTTTTT
TRBV5-1	.	TRBJ2-5	.	CASRVRVYPAETQYF	TGCGCCAGCCGGGTGAGGGTTTATCCGGCGGAGACCCAGTACTTC
TRBV2	.	TRBJ2-5	.	CASSEGLPGETQYF	TGTGCCAGCAGTGAAGGACTGCCCGGGGAGACCCAGTACTTC
TRBV12-3/TRBV12-4	.	TRBJ1-3	.	CASRQTANTIYF	TGTGCCAGCAGACAGACAGCGAACACCATATATTTT
TRBV5-1	.	TRBJ2-1	.	CASSLAVNEQFF	TGCGCCAGCAGCTTGGCTGTCAATGAGCAGTTCTTC
TRBV27	.	TRBJ2-7	.	CASSLYPGELLYEQYF	TGTGCCAGCAGTTTATACCCCGGGGAACTCCTCTACGAGCAGTACTTC
TRBV7-2	.	TRBJ1-4	TRBD1	CASSYRGGNEKLFF	TGTGCCAGCAGCTACAGGGGGGGTAATGAAAAACTGTTTTTT
TRBV30	.	TRBJ1-3	.	CAWGYRAGNTIYF	TGTGCCTGGGGATACAGGGCTGGAAACACCATATATTTT